The sequence of this T cell receptor beta chain was determined in a study of beta chain features in type 1 diabetes. About this clone itself: Relative to the germline gene, one junction end is altered; a read error may explain this.

Expressed TCRB transcripts were sequenced because the entire RNA isolate underwent reverse transcription. The table came from immunoSEQ multiplex PCR; TCRdb's copy has only in-frame clones and leaves some out. The repertoire holds fewer than 200,000 clones, with about 8.5% as singletons. The CDR3 covers 11 residues. From germline, CDR1 is GTSNPN and CDR2 SVGIG (reference sequence). This receptor was obtained from a young man in good health. V gene TRBV30 combines with J gene TRBJ2-7; maybe TRBD2 (6 bases). Sample: central memory CD4+ T cells from blood. For the CDR3, the DNA is TGTGCCTGGGACACTGGACTAAATCGTCACTTC. Its translation: CAWDTGLNRHF.